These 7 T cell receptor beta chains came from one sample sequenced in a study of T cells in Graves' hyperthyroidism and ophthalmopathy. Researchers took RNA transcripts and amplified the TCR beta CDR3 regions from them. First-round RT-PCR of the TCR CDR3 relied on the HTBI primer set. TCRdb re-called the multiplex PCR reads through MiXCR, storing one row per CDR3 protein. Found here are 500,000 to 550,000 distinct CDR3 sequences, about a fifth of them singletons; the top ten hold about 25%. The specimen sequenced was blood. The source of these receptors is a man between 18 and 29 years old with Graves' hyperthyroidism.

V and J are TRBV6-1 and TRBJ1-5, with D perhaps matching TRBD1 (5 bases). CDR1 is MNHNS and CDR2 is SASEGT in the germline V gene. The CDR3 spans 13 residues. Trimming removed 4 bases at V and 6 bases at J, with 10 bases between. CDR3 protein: CASSAFRGQPQHF. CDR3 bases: TGTGCCAGCAGTGCTTTTAGGGGTCAGCCCCAGCATTTT.

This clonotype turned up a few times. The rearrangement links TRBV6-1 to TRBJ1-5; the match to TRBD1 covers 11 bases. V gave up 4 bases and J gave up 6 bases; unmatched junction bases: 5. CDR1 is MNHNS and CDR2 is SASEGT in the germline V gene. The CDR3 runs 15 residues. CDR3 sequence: CASSGGQGGFQPQHF. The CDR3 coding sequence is TGTGCCAGCAGTGGGGGACAGGGGGGATTTCAGCCCCAGCATTTT.

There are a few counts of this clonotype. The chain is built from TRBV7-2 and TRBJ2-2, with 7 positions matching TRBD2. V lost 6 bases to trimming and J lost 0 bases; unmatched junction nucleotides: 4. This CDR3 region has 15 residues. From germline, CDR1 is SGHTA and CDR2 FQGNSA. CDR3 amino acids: CASSWAGANTGELFF. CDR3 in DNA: TGTGCCAGCAGTTGGGCGGGGGCGAACACCGGGGAGCTGTTTTTT.

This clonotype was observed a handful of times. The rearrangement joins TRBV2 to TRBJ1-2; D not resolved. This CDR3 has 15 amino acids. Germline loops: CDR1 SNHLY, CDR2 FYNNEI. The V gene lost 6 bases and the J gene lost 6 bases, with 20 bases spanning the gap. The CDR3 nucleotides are TGTGCCAGCAGCCTGGCAGCTCGGAAGGTCCATGGCTACACCTTC. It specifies CASSLAARKVHGYTF.

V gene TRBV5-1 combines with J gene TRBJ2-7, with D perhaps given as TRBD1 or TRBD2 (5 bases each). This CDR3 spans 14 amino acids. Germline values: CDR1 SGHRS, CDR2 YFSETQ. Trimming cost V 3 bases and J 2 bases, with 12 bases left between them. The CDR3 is CASSSRGTPYEQYF. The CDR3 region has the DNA TGCGCCAGCAGCTCGAGGGGAACCCCCTACGAGCAGTACTTC.

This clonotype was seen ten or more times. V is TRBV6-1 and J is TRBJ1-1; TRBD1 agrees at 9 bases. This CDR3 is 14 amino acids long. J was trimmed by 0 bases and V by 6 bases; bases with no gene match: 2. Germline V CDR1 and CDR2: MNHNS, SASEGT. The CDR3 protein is CASRGTGLNTEAFF. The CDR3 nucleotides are TGTGCCAGCAGGGGGACAGGGTTGAACACTGAAGCTTTCTTT.

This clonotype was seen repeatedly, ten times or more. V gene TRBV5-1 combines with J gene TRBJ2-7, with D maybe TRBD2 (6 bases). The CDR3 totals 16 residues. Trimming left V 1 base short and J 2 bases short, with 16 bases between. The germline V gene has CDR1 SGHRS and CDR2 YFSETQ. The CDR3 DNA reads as TGCGCCAGCAGCTTGACGGGGGAAGGGACCACCTACGAGCAGTACTTC. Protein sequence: CASSLTGEGTTYEQYF.